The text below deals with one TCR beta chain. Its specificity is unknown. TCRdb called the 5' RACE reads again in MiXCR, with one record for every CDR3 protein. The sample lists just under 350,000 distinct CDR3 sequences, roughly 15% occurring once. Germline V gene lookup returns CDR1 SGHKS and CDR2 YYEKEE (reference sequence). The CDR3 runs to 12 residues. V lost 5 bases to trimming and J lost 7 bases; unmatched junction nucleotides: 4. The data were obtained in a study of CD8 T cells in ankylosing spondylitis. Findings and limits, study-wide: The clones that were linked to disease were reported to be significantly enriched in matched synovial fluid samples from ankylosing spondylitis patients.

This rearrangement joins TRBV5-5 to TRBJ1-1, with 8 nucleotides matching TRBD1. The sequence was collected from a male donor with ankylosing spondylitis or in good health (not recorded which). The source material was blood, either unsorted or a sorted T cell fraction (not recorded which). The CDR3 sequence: CASSVGQGEAFF. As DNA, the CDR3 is TGTGCCAGCAGTGTAGGACAGGGTGAAGCTTTCTTT.